This T cell receptor (beta chain) was identified during a study of control samples from healthy donors and cancer patients. CDR1 is SGHVS, CDR2 FNYEAQ, per germline. This CDR3 spans 16 amino acids. V shed 3 bases and J 9 bases; nucleotides not matched to a gene: 14. The method was immunoSEQ multiplex PCR; TCRdb's version includes in-frame clones alone and lacks a portion of them. This repertoire shows more than 35,000 clones, around four fifths found once; its top ten account for 20% to 25%. The sequencing input was PBMCs. The sequence was obtained from a woman aged 55-69 years with lung cancer. This chain joins TRBV7-6 and TRBJ2-1; 7 bases are a match to TRBD1. The CDR3: CASSFTTGAFAGEQFF. The DNA for the CDR3 is TGTGCCAGCAGCTTTACTACAGGGGCGTTTGCCGGTGAGCAGTTCTTC.